This T cell receptor beta chain was retrieved from a study of blood T cell repertoires in COVID-19. On the study more broadly: The study drew acute and convalescent COVID-19 samples from the United States, Italy and Spain. PBMCs, B-cell-depleted T cells, or T cells provided the cDNA or gDNA that made up the material.

V gave up 4 bases and J gave up 7 bases, with 15 bases separating them. Germline lookup yields CDR1 KGHDR and CDR2 SFDVKD. The CDR3 loop spans 15 amino acids. Per the original methods: Scientists estimated how many nucleated cells there were by amplifying reference gene primers. Profiling relied on immunoSEQ multiplex PCR, and the TCRdb table lists in-frame clones only, not all of them. V, J and clone size are those of that table, while D and trimming were read from the DNA. This table holds some 160,000 clones, approximately 92% found once. The source material was peripheral blood. The chain couples TRBV24-1 to TRBJ2-2, with D perhaps matching TRBD1 (6 bases). The clonotype comes from a woman aged 55-69 years with active COVID-19. The CDR3 reads CATSDTRGGGGELFF. CDR3 coding DNA: TGTGCCACCAGTGACACTAGAGGGGGTGGCGGGGAGCTGTTTTTT.